One sample yielded the 28 T cell receptor beta chains listed below, sequenced in a study of control samples from healthy donors and cancer patients. TCRdb keeps only in-frame clones here, not all; method: immunoSEQ multiplex PCR. Of roughly 170,000 clones in the sample, 80% to 95% are singletons; the top ten hold about 1.6%. Sequenced material: blood. These TCRs come from a man between 18 and 35 years old in good health.

The chain recombines TRBV3-1 (or the pseudogene TRBV3-2) with TRBJ2-3; D is unclear. V was cut by 4 bases and J by 4 bases, with 15 bases left in between. From germline, CDR1 is LGHDT and CDR2 YNNKEL (reference sequence). The CDR3 spans 15 residues. The CDR3 DNA sequence: TGTGCCAGCAGCCCCCTTGGGTTGCCCGCAGATACGCAGTATTTT. Translation: CASSPLGLPADTQYF.

The V and J genes are TRBV5-1 and TRBJ2-1; no clear D. The germline V and J ends were trimmed by 0 bases and 7 bases, with 8 bases remaining between them. Germline V gives CDR1 SGHRS, CDR2 YFSETQ. The CDR3 sequence is 13 residues long. The CDR3 here is CASSLGGLNEQFF. CDR3 coding DNA: TGCGCCAGCAGCTTGGGGGGTCTAAATGAGCAGTTCTTC.

V is TRBV10-1 and J is TRBJ2-3, with unresolved D. CDR1 and CDR2 from the germline V gene are WNHNN and SYGVQD (reference sequence). V lost 5 bases and J lost 4, with 10 bases in between. The CDR3 consists of 13 residues. Here the CDR3 DNA reads TGCGCCAGCAGTCGACGGGCCGCAGATACGCAGTATTTT. It codes for CASSRRAADTQYF.

The rearrangement uses TRBV6-5 and TRBJ2-7, with D perhaps matching TRBD1 (5 bases). Germline lookup yields CDR1 MNHEY and CDR2 SVGAGI. This CDR3 is 13 amino acids long. V dropped 4 bases and J dropped 3 bases, with 10 bases sitting between them. The chain's CDR3 is CASSSRTNYEQYF. The CDR3 DNA reads TGTGCCAGCAGTTCCCGGACAAACTACGAGCAGTACTTC.

The chain employs TRBV19 and TRBJ2-7; the D is unclear. V was clipped by 10 bases and J by 6 bases, with 25 bases between them. The CDR3 length is 15 residues. Germline V CDR1 and CDR2: LNHDA, SQIVND (reference sequence). The CDR3 protein is CATSRVGPTTGEQYF. The CDR3 DNA reads as TGTGCCACCAGTAGGGTGGGTCCCACCACGGGCGAGCAGTACTTC. Combining the CDR3 with reference TRBV19 and TRBJ2-7 gives the whole variable domain DGGITQSPKYLFRKEGQNVTLSCEQNLNHDAMYWYRQDPGQGLRLIYYSQIVNDFQKGDIAEGYSVSREKKESFPLTVTSAQKNPTAFYLCATSRVGPTTGEQYFGPGTRLTVT.

This clone was seen only once. V and J are TRBV5-6 and TRBJ1-2, with 10 bases fitting TRBD1. The CDR3 consists of 15 residues. CDR1 is SGHDT and CDR2 is YYEEEE in the germline V gene. V was clipped by 5 bases and J by 2 bases; unmatched bases: 6. In nucleotides, the CDR3 is TGTGCCAGCAGTTCTTTGGACAGGGGGAACTATGGCTACACCTTC. Translating it yields CASSSLDRGNYGYTF.

J is TRBJ1-4 and V is TRBV6-1; 8 bases match TRBD1. From germline, CDR1 is MNHNS and CDR2 SASEGT. V trimming: 0 bases; J trimming: 5 bases; junction bases outside the gene matches: 5. The CDR3 is made up of 16 amino acids. CDR3: CASSEALGQGNEKLFF. In DNA, the CDR3 is TGTGCCAGCAGTGAAGCGCTTGGACAGGGCAATGAAAAACTGTTTTTT.

The chain couples TRBV5-1 to TRBJ2-7, with D possibly being TRBD2 (6 bases). Per the germline V gene, CDR1 is SGHRS and CDR2 is YFSETQ. CDR3 length: 14 residues. Trimming pared 3 bases from V and 5 bases from J, leaving 15 bases between. DNA of the CDR3: TGCGCCAGCAGCTACAACTCGGGGGACGACGAGCAGTACTTC. As protein: CASSYNSGDDEQYF.

This sequence joins TRBV6-5 and TRBJ2-1, with 13 positions matching TRBD2. Germline V gene data show CDR1 as MNHEY and CDR2 as SVGAGI. The CDR3 covers 13 residues. Trimming took 2 bases from V and 13 from J; bases not matched to a gene: 2. The CDR3 is CASSYGTSGAQFF. The CDR3 DNA is TGTGCCAGCAGTTACGGGACTAGCGGGGCCCAGTTCTTC.

This clone was counted a single time. The chain is built from TRBV5-6 and TRBJ1-2, with TRBD1 identical over 7 bases. V was clipped by 4 bases and J by 4 bases; unmatched bases: 4. The CDR3 covers 13 residues. From germline, CDR1 is SGHDT and CDR2 YYEEEE. The chain's CDR3 is CASSRGQIYGYTF. In DNA form, the CDR3 reads TGTGCCAGCAGCCGGGGACAGATCTATGGCTACACCTTC.

The chain links TRBV3-1 (or the pseudogene TRBV3-2) to TRBJ1-4; no definite D call. The CDR3 consists of 11 residues. Germline V gene sequence: CDR1 LGHDT, CDR2 YNNKEL (reference sequence). V was clipped by 3 bases and J by 8 bases, with 4 bases between them. CDR3 residues: CASSHVEKLFF. The CDR3 coding sequence is TGTGCCAGCAGCCACGTCGAAAAACTGTTTTTT.

The chain recombines TRBV5-1 with TRBJ1-5; no clear D gene. V lost 1 base and J lost 0, with 8 bases in between. This CDR3 has 15 residues. CDR1 and CDR2 (germline): SGHRS, YFSETQ. As DNA, the CDR3 is TGCGCCAGCAGCTTGTTGGGCTTTAGCAATCAGCCCCAGCATTTT. Protein sequence: CASSLLGFSNQPQHF.

This chain's CDR3 is CASAPPGGTNEQYF. CDR3 nucleotides: TGTGCCAGCGCCCCCCCCGGGGGTACCAACGAGCAGTACTTC. The rearrangement joins TRBV6-5 to TRBJ2-7; a possible D gene is TRBD2 (6 bases). V lost 8 bases to trimming and J lost 5 bases, with 19 bases between them. Germline V gives CDR1 MNHEY, CDR2 SVGAGI. The CDR3 contains 14 residues.

This clone was found once. The J gene is TRBJ2-3, the V gene TRBV24-1; 10 bases agree with TRBD2. From germline, CDR1 is KGHDR and CDR2 SFDVKD. This CDR3 has 15 residues. Unmatched junction bases numbered 7, after V lost 10 bases and J lost 1 base. CDR3 coding DNA: TGTGCCACTAGCCGCCTAGCGGGGGGCACAGATACGCAGTATTTT. Its translation: CATSRLAGGTDTQYF.

This clone came up once. J is TRBJ1-1 and V is TRBV6-5; D remains unclear. CDR1 MNHEY and CDR2 SVGAGI come from the germline V gene. V lost 0 bases and J 3 bases, leaving 5 bases between the germline ends. The CDR3 contains 13 residues. CDR3 sequence reads: CASSYSVDTEAFF. The CDR3 nucleotides read TGTGCCAGCAGTTACTCGGTGGACACTGAAGCTTTCTTT.

The chain combines TRBV21-1 with TRBJ1-6. TRBV21-1 is a pseudogene segment. CDR3 size: 14 residues. Written as DNA, the CDR3 is TGTGCCAGCAGCAAAGTGGGGAGAACTTCACCCCTCCACTTT. Encoded protein: CASSKVGRTSPLHF.

The chain couples TRBV3-1 (or the pseudogene TRBV3-2) to TRBJ1-2; D call uncertain. Trimming took off 4 bases at V and 6 bases at J, with 18 bases between the two ends. The CDR3 is made up of 15 amino acids. Germline V gene data show CDR1 as LGHDT and CDR2 as YNNKEL (reference sequence). Here the CDR3 reads CASSPRAGSGHGYTF. CDR3 coding DNA: TGTGCCAGCAGCCCCCGGGCGGGTTCTGGCCATGGCTACACCTTC.

In its sample, this clone was seen once. The genes are TRBV12-3 or TRBV12-4 and TRBJ2-7; 7 bases match TRBD1. CDR3 length: 13 amino acids. Trimming at V came to 8 bases and at J to 3 bases, leaving 7 bases not matched to a gene. As DNA, the CDR3 is TGTGCCAGCCTCGGGACAGAAGACTACGAGCAGTACTTC. It translates to CASLGTEDYEQYF.

The chain joins TRBV7-9 to TRBJ2-1; D may be TRBD1 (6 bases). Trimming took 5 bases from V and 7 from J, leaving 15 bases between them. Germline V gene lookup returns CDR1 SEHNR and CDR2 FQNEAQ (reference sequence). The CDR3 runs 14 residues. The CDR3 here is CASSLNRDLNEQFF. The CDR3 DNA reads as TGTGCCAGCAGCCTGAACAGGGATTTGAATGAGCAGTTCTTC.

The chain is built from TRBV19 and TRBJ1-5; TRBD1 matches 7 bases. The CDR3 totals 19 residues. The junction had 15 bases not matched to a gene; V was cut back by 4 bases and J by 0 bases. Germline loops: CDR1 LNHDA, CDR2 SQIVND (reference sequence). The CDR3 sequence: CASSRIGGRGDLSNQPQHF. The CDR3 bases are TGTGCCAGTAGTAGAATAGGGGGCAGAGGAGATCTTAGCAATCAGCCCCAGCATTTT.

This clone was detected only a few times. The chain employs TRBV4-1 and TRBJ1-6; TRBD1 is a possible D gene (5 bases). This CDR3 has 15 amino acids. CDR1 is MGHRA, CDR2 YSYEKL, per germline. The V gene lost 0 bases and the J gene lost 7 bases, with 10 bases spanning the gap. In nucleotides, the CDR3 is TGCGCCAGCAGCCAAGATCCAGGGATGAATTCACCCCTCCACTTT. Translating gives CASSQDPGMNSPLHF.

This chain joins TRBV10-2 and TRBJ1-6; the D gene is possibly TRBD1 (6 bases). Germline V gene lookup returns CDR1 WSHSY and CDR2 SAAADI. This CDR3 region has 14 residues. V was cut by 7 bases and J by 6 bases, with 13 bases left in between. The CDR3 DNA reads as TGCGCCAGCAAATTCGACAGGTTTAATTCACCCCTCCACTTT. It encodes CASKFDRFNSPLHF.

This chain links TRBV6-5 with TRBJ2-4, with D unclear. The CDR3 is made up of 11 amino acids. Per the germline V gene, CDR1 is MNHEY and CDR2 is SVGAGI. The V gene lost 4 bases and the J gene lost 7 bases, with 5 bases spanning the gap. The CDR3, as DNA: TGTGCCAGCAGTTTCATGAACATTCAGTACTTC. It encodes CASSFMNIQYF.

This clone was seen just once. This chain joins TRBV18 and TRBJ2-2; 14 nucleotides agree with TRBD2. The V gene's germline CDR1 is KGHSH and CDR2 LQKENI. This CDR3 has 19 amino acids. V was clipped by 6 bases and J by 3 bases; unmatched bases: 12. CDR3 sequence reads: CASSRTSGGLPPDTGELFF. The CDR3 region has the DNA TGTGCCAGCTCCCGGACTAGCGGGGGGCTACCCCCTGACACCGGGGAGCTGTTTTTT. The full variable domain, its missing parts supplied by reference TRBV18 and TRBJ2-2, is NAGVMQNPRHLVRRRGQEARLRCSPMKGHSHVYWYRQLPEEGLKFMVYLQKENIIDESGMPKERFSAEFPKEGPSILRIQQVVRGDSAAYFCASSRTSGGLPPDTGELFFGEGSRLTVL.

The chain employs TRBV19 and TRBJ2-1; D is unresolved. Germline assignment: CDR1 LNHDA and CDR2 SQIVND (reference sequence). The CDR3 has 11 residues. V was cut by 7 bases and J by 11 bases, with 12 bases left in between. The CDR3 region is CASMNGFQQFF. The CDR3 nucleotides are TGTGCCAGTATGAACGGTTTTCAGCAGTTCTTC.

The chain is built from TRBV7-3 and TRBJ2-7; D possibly corresponds to TRBD1 (5 bases). In germline, CDR1 is SGHTA, CDR2 FQGTGA. V was cut by 11 bases and J by 6 bases, with 14 bases left in between. CDR3 length: 11 amino acids. The CDR3 reads CASTRRGEQYF. The CDR3 DNA reads TGTGCCTCCACAAGAAGGGGCGAGCAGTACTTC.

The V call is TRBV19, the J call TRBJ1-4, with D unresolved. The ends were cut back, 0 bases at V and 10 bases at J, with 15 bases in the middle. Germline lookup yields CDR1 LNHDA and CDR2 SQIVND (reference sequence). The CDR3 length is 15 residues. CDR3: CASSIDVFGLLKLFF. For the CDR3, the DNA is TGTGCCAGTAGTATAGATGTCTTCGGCCTCCTAAAACTGTTTTTT.

The chain carries TRBV18 and TRBJ1-3; TRBD1 might be the D (6 bases). Germline CDR1 KGHSH, CDR2 LQKENI. Trimming shortened V by 8 bases and J by 2 bases, and 13 bases separated the two germline ends. This CDR3 has 14 amino acids. The CDR3 reads CASEDSSPGNTIYF. The CDR3 coding sequence is TGTGCCAGCGAGGACAGTTCTCCTGGAAACACCATATATTTT.